This TCR beta chain emerged from a study of cytomegalovirus exposure and HLA in healthy donors. Overall study: The approximately 120 million unique TCR beta sequences, from around 200 million T cells, were found by an earlier analysis.

General observations from the study: Relative to equally common others, HLA-associated TCR beta chains showed greater clonal expansion in a later analysis. Segments of the TCR beta V type were, in most cases, productive about 87% or about 30% of the time in an earlier analysis.

PCR amplification relied on 60 Vbeta primers (plus 13 Jbeta primers). Original handling: As a later analysis found, there were 70 million to 100 million unique TCR beta chains, of which roughly 11 million were shared. TCRdb keeps only in-frame clones here, not all; method: immunoSEQ multiplex PCR. V and J calls and clone size come straight from that table; D and trimming were deduced from the DNA. The sample includes about 60,000 clones, 70% to 90% seen only once; the top ten take approximately 1.4%. V dropped 7 bases and J dropped 1; count of bases not matched to a gene: 2. There are 13 residues in the CDR3. Germline CDR1 is LNHDA and CDR2 is SQIVND (reference sequence). Remarks on this clone: Its antigen is unidentified.

The TCR comes from a man aged 18 to 29 in good health and CMV-seronegative. Material: PBMCs. The genes are TRBV19 and TRBJ1-1; TRBD1 aligns across 8 bases. In nucleotides, the CDR3 is TGTGCCAGTATCGGACAGGGGAACACTGAAGCTTTCTTT. This translates into CASIGQGNTEAFF.